The present TCR beta chain was sequenced within a study of blood T cell repertoires in COVID-19. V was cut by 4 bases and J by 5 bases, with 8 bases left in between. CDR3 length: 12 residues. Germline V gene lookup returns CDR1 SGHDN and CDR2 FVKESK. Some clones are missing from TCRdb's copy, which holds only in-frame ones; the method was immunoSEQ multiplex PCR. The table has about 160,000 clones, roughly 85% seen once. The chain links TRBV14 to TRBJ2-5; D gene ambiguous. The sequence was obtained from a man aged 40-49 years with acute or convalescent COVID-19. The sequenced material came from peripheral blood. CDR3 DNA: TGTGCCAGCAGCCGAAACTGGGAGACCCAGTACTTC. Amino acids: CASSRNWETQYF.